This T cell receptor beta chain was retrieved from a study of Ad26.COV2.S vaccination and SARS-CoV-2 variants. Overall study context: The trial was COV1001 and the donor's arm was Ad26.COV2.S. Findings and caveats of the study: There was reportedly substantial breadth in spike-specific CD8+ and CD4+ T cell responses after vaccination.

Per the germline V gene, CDR1 is SGHTA and CDR2 is FQGNSA. The J segment lost 5 bases and the V segment lost 1 base, leaving 5 bases of the junction unmatched. The CDR3 contains 15 residues. The method was immunoSEQ multiplex PCR; TCRdb's version includes in-frame clones alone and lacks a portion of them. This table has about 680,000 clones, approximately 88% appearing once. This sample's treatment: approximately 18 received Ad26.COV2.S at low or high dose, single or two shots; several received placebo; per-sample allocation not given. The samples date from day 63 after the first vaccine or placebo injection. Remarks on this clone: Its specificity is unknown.

The gene calls are TRBV7-2 and TRBJ2-5, with 9 positions matching TRBD1. The receptor was derived from a person between 18 and 65 years old who received the Ad26.COV2.S COVID-19 vaccine or a placebo. Here the sequenced sample was peripheral blood, taken in a trial of Ad26.COV2.S vaccine versus placebo. The CDR3 loop reads CASSLGGQGWETQYF. The CDR3 DNA sequence: TGTGCCAGCAGCTTAGGAGGACAGGGGTGGGAGACCCAGTACTTC.